This T cell receptor beta chain was observed in a study of shared clonotypes between healthy human individuals. Overall study findings and caveats: Clonotype sharing among donors, it was expected, would be affected by sequencing depth. It was only blood that was sampled, and tissue repertoires likely differ.

Trimming removed 5 bases from V and 15 bases from J, with 17 bases in between. The CDR3 totals 12 residues. Germline CDR1 reads MDHEN; CDR2 reads SYDVKM. The method was immunoSEQ multiplex PCR; TCRdb's version includes in-frame clones alone and lacks a portion of them. The data hold around 1.4 million clones, with approximately 98.5% observed a single time. Note on this clone: No antigen is known for it.

The V gene is TRBV28, the J gene TRBJ2-1; D possibly corresponds to TRBD1 (5 bases). Sequencing input: naive CD4+ T cells sorted from blood. As for subset: CD45RA+ positively selected. The TCR originated in a man younger than 45 in good health. The CDR3 nucleotides read TGTGCCAGCAGTCAGCAGGGTATAAAAGGGTTCTTC. Protein product: CASSQQGIKGFF.